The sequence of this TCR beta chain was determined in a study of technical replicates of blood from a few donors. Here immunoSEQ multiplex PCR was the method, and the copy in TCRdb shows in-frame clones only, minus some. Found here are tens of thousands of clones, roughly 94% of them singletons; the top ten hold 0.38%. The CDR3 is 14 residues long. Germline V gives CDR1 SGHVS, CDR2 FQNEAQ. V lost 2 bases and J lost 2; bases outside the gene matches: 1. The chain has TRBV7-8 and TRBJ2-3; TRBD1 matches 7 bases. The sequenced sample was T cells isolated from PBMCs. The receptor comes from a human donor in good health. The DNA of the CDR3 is TGTGCCAGCAGCTTAACAGGGGTCACAGATACGCAGTATTTT. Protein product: CASSLTGVTDTQYF.